This T cell receptor (beta chain) was profiled in a study of T cells in Graves' hyperthyroidism and ophthalmopathy. With 5 bases clipped from V and 3 bases from J, the junction kept 9 bases outside the gene matches. The CDR3 runs to 15 residues. Germline values: CDR1 SGHKS, CDR2 YYEKEE (reference sequence). General study points: Most thyroid-expanded clonotypes above 0.001 were also found in blood. Ophthalmopathy was model-predicted a median approximately 6.9 months pre-onset.

The investigators amplified TCR beta CDR3 regions from RNA transcripts. Researchers ran a first-round RT-PCR on the TCR CDR3 using the HTBI primer set. TCRdb re-called the multiplex PCR reads through MiXCR, storing one row per CDR3 protein. Of over 500,000 distinct CDR3 sequences in the sample, 11% to 15% were seen once. In the case of this clonotype: As yet, its antigen is unknown.

J is TRBJ2-7 and V is TRBV5-5, with 9 bases lining up with TRBD1. The sample was blood. The source is a middle-aged woman with Graves' hyperthyroidism. CDR3 in DNA: TGTGCCAGCAGTGGACCGGGACAGGGAGGCTACGAGCAGTACTTC. This sequence encodes CASSGPGQGGYEQYF. The whole variable domain, remainder taken from reference TRBV5-5 and TRBJ2-7, is DAGVTQSPTHLIKTRGQQVTLRCSPISGHKSVSWYQQVLGQGPQFIFQYYEKEERGRGNFPDRFSARQFPNYSSELNVNALLLGDSALYLCASSGPGQGGYEQYFGPGTRLTVT.